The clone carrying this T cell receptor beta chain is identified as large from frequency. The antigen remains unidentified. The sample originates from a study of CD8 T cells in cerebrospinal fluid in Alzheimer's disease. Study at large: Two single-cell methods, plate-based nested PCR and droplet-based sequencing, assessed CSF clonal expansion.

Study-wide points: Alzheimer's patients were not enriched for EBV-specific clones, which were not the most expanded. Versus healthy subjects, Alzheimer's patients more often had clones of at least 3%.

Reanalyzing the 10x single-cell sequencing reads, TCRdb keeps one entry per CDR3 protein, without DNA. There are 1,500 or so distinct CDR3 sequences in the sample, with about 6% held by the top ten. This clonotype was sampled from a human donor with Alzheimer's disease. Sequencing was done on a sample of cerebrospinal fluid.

The CDR3 spells CASSLLAGVSGELFF. V and J are TRBV12-3 or TRBV12-4 and TRBJ2-2; without DNA, the TCRdb call of TRBD2 cannot be checked. The CDR3 loop spans 15 amino acids.